A selection of T cell receptor beta chains follows, all from one sample in a study of shared clonotypes between healthy human individuals. Profiling relied on immunoSEQ multiplex PCR, and the TCRdb table lists in-frame clones only, not all of them. The data contain some 2,000,000 clones, about 95% of them singletons. The sequenced material came from naive CD8+ T cells sorted from blood. Receptors were obtained from a man aged 18 to 30 in good health. CDR3s include the opening cysteine and the closing phenylalanine or tryptophan. The order of the fields is clone size, V gene, D gene, J gene, CDR3 protein, CDR3 DNA. The D gene is left open where the match is weak. The size entry is marked missing in some rows and otherwise reads once, few, many or a size class.

>NA|TRBV28|TRBD1|TRBJ2-7
CASSFPPGGSYEQYF
TGTGCCAGCAGTTTCCCCCCAGGGGGCTCGTACGAGCAGTACTTC
>NA|TRBV19|NA|TRBJ2-7
CASSVRDTYEQYF
TGTGCCAGTAGTGTTAGGGACACCTACGAGCAGTACTTC
>NA|TRBV7-9|NA|TRBJ1-3
CASIPGGSGNTIYF
TGTGCCAGCATCCCAGGAGGGTCTGGAAACACCATATATTTT
>NA|TRBV6-1|TRBD1|TRBJ2-7
CASSTRTGLNYEQYF
TGTGCCAGCAGTACCAGGACAGGGCTGAACTACGAGCAGTACTTC
>NA|TRBV6-4|NA|TRBJ2-7
CASSDSILGPPFHEQYF
TGTGCCAGCAGTGACTCGATCTTAGGGCCGCCTTTCCACGAGCAGTACTTC
>NA|TRBV27|NA|TRBJ2-3
CASRAGSASIYDTQYF
TGTGCCAGCAGGGCCGGCAGTGCGTCAATATACGATACGCAGTATTTT
>NA|TRBV5-6|NA|TRBJ1-1
CASSLATGITEAFF
TGTGCCAGCAGCTTGGCTACAGGGATCACTGAAGCTTTCTTT
>NA|TRBV4-1|TRBD2|TRBJ2-1
CASSGTGTSGDEQFF
TGCGCCAGCAGCGGGACCGGGACTAGCGGCGATGAGCAGTTCTTC
>NA|TRBV10-2|TRBD2|TRBJ2-5
CASSELSREGQETQYF
TGCGCCAGCAGTGAGTTGTCGCGGGAGGGCCAAGAGACCCAGTACTTC
>NA|TRBV7-9|NA|TRBJ1-2
CASSPLVEDGYTF
TGTGCCAGCAGCCCCCTTGTGGAGGATGGCTACACCTTC
>NA|TRBV12-5|NA|TRBJ2-1
CASGLSYNEQFF
TGTGCTAGTGGTTTATCCTACAATGAGCAGTTCTTC
>NA|TRBV4-1|NA|TRBJ2-5
CASSQEPGSGETQYF
TGCGCCAGCAGCCAAGAGCCCGGGTCAGGAGAGACCCAGTACTTC
>once|TRBV7-9|NA|TRBJ2-3
CASSPNSVWTSTDTQYF
TGTGCCAGCAGCCCCAATAGCGTCTGGACTAGCACAGATACGCAGTATTTT
>NA|TRBV7-2|TRBD2|TRBJ2-7
CASSLFLAGAEQYF
TGTGCCAGCAGCTTATTCCTAGCGGGAGCCGAGCAGTACTTC
>NA|TRBV4-1|NA|TRBJ1-6
CASSQGVSYNSPLHF
TGCGCCAGCAGCCAGGGGGTCTCCTATAATTCACCCCTCCACTTT
>NA|TRBV27|NA|TRBJ2-7
CASSYQQASMYEQYF
TGTGCCAGCAGCTACCAACAAGCTTCCATGTACGAGCAGTACTTC
>NA|TRBV6-4|NA|TRBJ1-5
CASSEELGVGQPQHF
TGTGCCAGCAGTGAAGAATTGGGGGTGGGTCAGCCCCAGCATTTT
>NA|TRBV5-6|NA|TRBJ1-5
CASSLGGFGQPQHF
TGTGCCAGCAGCTTGGGGGGATTCGGGCAGCCCCAGCATTTT
>NA|TRBV28|NA|TRBJ1-6
CASSPGTDNSPLHF
TGTGCCAGCAGTCCGGGGACGGACAATTCACCCCTCCACTTT
>NA|TRBV29-1|NA|TRBJ1-5
CSAGELGQPQHF
TGCAGCGCGGGGGAATTAGGTCAGCCCCAGCATTTT
>NA|TRBV27|NA|TRBJ2-1
CASSLVGNEQFF
TGTGCCAGCAGTTTAGTGGGCAATGAGCAGTTCTTC
>NA|TRBV11-2|TRBD2|TRBJ2-7
CASSLASGGYEQYF
TGTGCCAGCAGCTTGGCTAGCGGGGGTTACGAGCAGTACTTC
>NA|TRBV6-5|NA|TRBJ1-1
CASSYSDSLTEAFF
TGTGCCAGCAGTTACTCAGACAGCCTCACTGAAGCTTTCTTT
>NA|TRBV10-3|NA|TRBJ2-3
CAISELAESSTDTQYF
TGTGCCATCAGTGAATTAGCAGAATCTAGCACAGATACGCAGTATTTT
>once|TRBV30|NA|TRBJ2-4
CAWSVEGGQNKNIQYF
TGTGCCTGGAGTGTTGAGGGGGGACAAAACAAAAACATTCAGTACTTC
>NA|TRBV7-9|NA|TRBJ2-1
CASSFGGNNEQFF
TGTGCCAGCAGCTTCGGGGGAAACAATGAGCAGTTCTTC
>few|TRBV9|NA|TRBJ1-2
CASSVEGGGYTF
TGTGCCAGCAGCGTAGAAGGGGGTGGCTACACCTTC
>few|TRBV29-1|NA|TRBJ2-5
CSVLPQGFETQYF
TGCAGCGTTCTTCCTCAGGGGTTCGAGACCCAGTACTTC
>NA|TRBV21-1|NA|TRBJ1-5
CASSRRGRESNQPQHF
TGTGCCAGCAGCCGCAGGGGAAGGGAAAGCAATCAGCCCCAGCATTTT
>NA|TRBV5-1|NA|TRBJ2-2
CASSLGVVSGTGELFF
TGCGCCAGCAGCTTGGGAGTTGTGAGCGGCACCGGGGAGCTGTTTTTT
>NA|TRBV5-6|NA|TRBJ1-2
CASSLGGQYGYTF
TGTGCCAGCAGCTTGGGAGGGCAGTATGGCTACACCTTC